In this sample, the clone carrying this T cell receptor beta chain turned up once. Its target is not known. The repertoire was sequenced with immunoSEQ multiplex PCR; TCRdb's copy has only in-frame clones and lacks some. The sample lists 150,000 to 200,000 clones; roughly 89% were seen once. The donors were part of the approximately 120-subject validation cohort, which stood apart from the roughly 700-subject first cohort. The sample belongs to a study of cytomegalovirus exposure and HLA in healthy donors. Overall study findings and caveats: Some TCR beta chains (roughly 160 of them) were listed as cytomegalovirus-associated. It was confirmed in vitro that a few of the CMV-associated chains were specific for CMV antigens. It was reportedly the case that the classifier diagnosed cytomegalovirus status with high specificity and sensitivity.

The CDR3 sequence is 13 residues long. V shed 3 bases, J shed 6 bases, and the junction held 3 bases outside the gene matches. The V gene's germline CDR1 is SGHNT and CDR2 YYREEE (reference sequence). The chain recombines TRBV5-4 with TRBJ2-7, with 10 bases lining up with TRBD2. Material: PBMCs. The TCR originated in a woman younger than 35 in good health and CMV-seropositive. CDR3 loop: CASSYSGRFEQYF. In DNA form, the CDR3 reads TGTGCCAGCAGCTATAGCGGGAGGTTCGAGCAGTACTTC.